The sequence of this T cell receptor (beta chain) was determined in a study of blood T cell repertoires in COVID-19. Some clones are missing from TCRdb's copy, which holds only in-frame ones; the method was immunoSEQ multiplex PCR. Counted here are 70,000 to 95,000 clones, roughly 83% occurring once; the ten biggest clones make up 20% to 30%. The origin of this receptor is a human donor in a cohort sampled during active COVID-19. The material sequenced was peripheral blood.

CDR3 sequence reads: CASSNRQGAYEQYF. The DNA of the CDR3 is TGTGCCAGTAGTAATAGACAGGGGGCCTACGAGCAGTACTTC. The genes are TRBV19 and TRBJ2-7, with 9 nucleotides matching TRBD1. CDR1 and CDR2 from the germline V gene are LNHDA and SQIVND (reference sequence). The CDR3 runs 14 residues. The trim removed 4 bases at V and 2 bases at J, leaving 3 bases unmatched.